What follows are 7 T cell receptor beta chains derived from one specimen sequenced in a study of shared T cell receptors in the human thymus. The repertoire was sequenced with immunoSEQ multiplex PCR; TCRdb's copy has only in-frame clones and lacks some. The table includes roughly 700,000 clones, approximately 90% detected once. This same sample was also taken into another study, of human thymus T cells.

Sequencing used thymocytes. The receptors derive from a boy under three years old with a congenital heart defect.

The chain combines TRBV5-4 with TRBJ2-1; D is possibly TRBD2 (6 bases). There are 16 residues in the CDR3. The V gene lost 4 bases and the J gene lost 0 bases, with 14 bases spanning the gap. Germline V gene sequence: CDR1 SGHNT, CDR2 YYREEE (reference sequence). CDR3 amino acids: CASSRGLPFSYNEQFF. The CDR3 coding sequence is TGTGCCAGCAGCAGGGGACTCCCTTTCTCCTACAATGAGCAGTTCTTC.

The chain carries TRBV9 and TRBJ2-7, with 8 bases aligning to TRBD1. Germline values: CDR1 SGDLS, CDR2 YYNGEE. The V gene end was trimmed by 4 bases and the J gene end by 5 bases; junction bases not matched to a gene: 8. CDR3 length: 14 amino acids. Written as DNA, the CDR3 is TGTGCCAGCAGCACGGCCAGGGGGCGACACGAGCAGTACTTC. Translating gives CASSTARGRHEQYF.

The chain recombines TRBV30 with TRBJ2-2, with TRBD1 identical over 7 bases. The CDR3 is 17 amino acids. Trimming cost V 2 bases and J 4 bases; bases outside gene matches: 13. Germline CDR1 is GTSNPN and CDR2 is SVGIG (reference sequence). As DNA, the CDR3 is TGTGCCTGGAGTCGCCGAGGGGGCCCACGGGGCACCGGGGAGCTGTTTTTT. Its translation is CAWSRRGGPRGTGELFF.

This chain links TRBV19 with TRBJ2-7; TRBD1 matches at 8 bases. This CDR3 region has 14 residues. J was trimmed by 5 bases and V by 4 bases; bases with no gene match: 7. Germline V gene data show CDR1 as LNHDA and CDR2 as SQIVND (reference sequence). The CDR3 bases are TGTGCCAGTAGTAGGGGGGACAGGTACCACGAGCAGTACTTC. Its protein product is CASSRGDRYHEQYF.

This chain's CDR3 is CASSPDSFGQYF. The CDR3 nucleotides read TGTGCCAGCAGCCCCGACAGCTTTGGGCAGTACTTC. This rearrangement joins TRBV28 to TRBJ2-7, with a tentative D call TRBD1 (5 bases). V was cut by 6 bases and J by 9 bases, with 15 bases left in between. Germline-derived CDR1 and CDR2 are MDHEN and SYDVKM. The CDR3 is 12 residues long.

The chain couples TRBV30 to TRBJ2-7; 10 bases line up with TRBD2. Germline assignment: CDR1 GTSNPN and CDR2 SVGIG (reference sequence). The CDR3 is 13 residues long. V was clipped by 5 bases and J by 6 bases; unmatched bases: 7. The CDR3 nucleotides are TGTGCCTGGGGGGAGCGGGAGGGCCGCGAGCAGTACTTC. Encoded protein: CAWGEREGREQYF.

In this sample, this clone turned up once. The chain carries TRBV18 and TRBJ2-4, with 7 bases matching TRBD1. The CDR3 has 17 amino acids. Trimming took 3 bases from V and 6 from J; bases not matched to a gene: 14. The germline CDR1 and CDR2 sequences are KGHSH and LQKENI. This CDR3 reads CASSPPPGQQNRNIQYF. Written as DNA, the CDR3 is TGTGCCAGCTCACCGCCCCCGGGACAGCAAAATAGAAACATTCAGTACTTC. Variable domain in full (rest from reference TRBV18 and TRBJ2-4): NAGVMQNPRHLVRRRGQEARLRCSPMKGHSHVYWYRQLPEEGLKFMVYLQKENIIDESGMPKERFSAEFPKEGPSILRIQQVVRGDSAAYFCASSPPPGQQNRNIQYFGAGTRLSVL.